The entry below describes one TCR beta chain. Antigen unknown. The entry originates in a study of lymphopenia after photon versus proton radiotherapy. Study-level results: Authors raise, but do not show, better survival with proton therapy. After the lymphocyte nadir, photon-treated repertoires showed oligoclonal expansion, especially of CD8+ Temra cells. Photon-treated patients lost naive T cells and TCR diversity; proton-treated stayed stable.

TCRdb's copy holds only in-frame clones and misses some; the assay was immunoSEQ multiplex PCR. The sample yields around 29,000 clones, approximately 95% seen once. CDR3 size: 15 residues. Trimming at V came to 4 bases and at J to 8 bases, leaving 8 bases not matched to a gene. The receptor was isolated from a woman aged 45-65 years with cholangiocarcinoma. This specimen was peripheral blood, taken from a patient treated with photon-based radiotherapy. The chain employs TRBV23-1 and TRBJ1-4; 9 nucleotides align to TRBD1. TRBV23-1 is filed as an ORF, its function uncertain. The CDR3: CASSLGGQGNEKLFF. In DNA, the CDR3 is TGCGCCAGCAGTCTGGGGGGACAGGGAAACGAAAAACTGTTTTTT.